This TCR beta chain was sequenced for a study of long-term antiretroviral therapy in people with HIV. CDR3 size: 15 residues. Germline V gene sequence: CDR1 MNHEY, CDR2 SMNVEV (reference sequence). Between the trimmed V and J ends, which lost 0 bases and 0 bases, there was a span of 3 bases. An immunoSEQ assay, version v3.0, was performed at survey level. Data came from immunoSEQ multiplex PCR; TCRdb stores just in-frame clones and leaves some out. The sample consists of 48,000 or so clones, about 86% of them appearing once. The rearrangement links TRBV27 to TRBJ2-6; the D is unclear. The starting material was unsorted PBMCs, obtained 0.8 years after starting antiretroviral therapy. This TCR was recovered from a woman aged 18 to 35 with HIV. In nucleotides, the CDR3 is TGTGCCAGCAGTTTATCGGGCTCTGGGGCCAACGTCCTGACTTTC. Protein product: CASSLSGSGANVLTF.